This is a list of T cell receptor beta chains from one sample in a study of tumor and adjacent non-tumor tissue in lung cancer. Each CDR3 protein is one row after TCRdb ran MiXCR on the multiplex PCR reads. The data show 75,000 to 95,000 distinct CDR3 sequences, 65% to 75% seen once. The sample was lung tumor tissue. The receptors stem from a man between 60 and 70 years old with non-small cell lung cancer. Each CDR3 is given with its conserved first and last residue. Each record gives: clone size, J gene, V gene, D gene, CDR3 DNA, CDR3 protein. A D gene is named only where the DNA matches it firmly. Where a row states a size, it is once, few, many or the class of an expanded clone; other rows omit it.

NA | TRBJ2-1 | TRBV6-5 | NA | TGTGCCAACAGTTATTCGCTCCAGGATTACAATGAGCAGTTCTTC | CANSYSLQDYNEQFF
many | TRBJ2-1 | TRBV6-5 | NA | TGTGCCAGCAGTAGTCAGGGTAGGGATGAGCAGTTCTTC | CASSSQGRDEQFF
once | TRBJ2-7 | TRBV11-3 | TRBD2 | TGTGCCAGCAGCCGGGGCGGGACTACGCGCTGCCCCGAGCAGTACTTC | CASSRGGTTRCPEQYF
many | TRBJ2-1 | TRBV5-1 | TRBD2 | TGCGCCAGCAGCTTACAGGGACTAGCGGACAATGAGCAGTTCTTC | CASSLQGLADNEQFF
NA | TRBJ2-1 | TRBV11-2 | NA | TGTGCCAGCAGCTTAGTACAGTCGTACAATGAGCAGTTCTTC | CASSLVQSYNEQFF
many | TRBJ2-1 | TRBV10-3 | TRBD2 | TGTGCCGTCCAAGCTCATAGCGGGGGGGTGGACAATGAGCAGTTCTTC | CAVQAHSGGVDNEQFF
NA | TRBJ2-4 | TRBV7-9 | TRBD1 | TGTGCCAGCAGCTCCTGGGGGACAGGAATCAGGCCCTTAGCCAAAAACACTCAGTACTTC | CASSSWGTGIRPLAKNTQYF
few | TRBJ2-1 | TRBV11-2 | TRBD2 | TGTGCCAGCAGCCTAGGGACTAGCGGGAGATCCGCCTACGATGAGCAGTTCTTC | CASSLGTSGRSAYDEQFF
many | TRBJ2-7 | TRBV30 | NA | TGTGCCTGGAGTAGGACGTCCACCTACGAGCAGTACTTC | CAWSRTSTYEQYF
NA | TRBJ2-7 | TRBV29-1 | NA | TGCAGCATTGAAGAAACAGGTGCCGATCCCTACGAGCAGTACTTC | CSIEETGADPYEQYF
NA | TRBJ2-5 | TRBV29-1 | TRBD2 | TGCACCGTTGGGACTAGCGGGAGAGAGACCCAGTATTTC | CTVGTSGRETQYF
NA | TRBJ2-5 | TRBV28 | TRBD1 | TGTACCAGCAGTTTAGCCGGGACAGGGAAGCAGGCCCAGTACTTC | CTSSLAGTGKQAQYF
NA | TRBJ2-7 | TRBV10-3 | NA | TGTGCCATCTGTGGCCAGAAAGGGTTGGTCGAGCACTACTTC | CAICGQKGLVEHYF
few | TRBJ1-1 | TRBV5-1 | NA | TGCGCCAGCAGCTTGGCCCAGGGCGGCGGTGAAGCTTTCTTT | CASSLAQGGGEAFF
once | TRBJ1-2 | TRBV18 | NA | TGTGCCAGCTCACCACAGCAGGCCCTCAGAAGCGGAATCAATGGCTACTCCTTC | CASSPQQALRSGINGYSF
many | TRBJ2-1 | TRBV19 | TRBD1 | TGTGCCAGTAGTCCCCGAGGACAGGGGAGTGAGCAGTTCTTC | CASSPRGQGSEQFF
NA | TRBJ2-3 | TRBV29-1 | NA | TGCAGCGCTGAGGAGGGGACTGAATACGACACAGATACGCAGTATTTT | CSAEEGTEYDTDTQYF
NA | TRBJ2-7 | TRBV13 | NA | TGTGCCAGCAGCGCTAAGGTGGGGGGGCTAGTCTACGAGCAGTACTTC | CASSAKVGGLVYEQYF
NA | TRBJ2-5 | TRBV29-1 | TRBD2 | TGCTGTGTTGGACTAGCGGGAGGTCGAGAGACCCAGTACTTC | CCVGLAGGRETQYF
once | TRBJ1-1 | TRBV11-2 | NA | TGTGCCAGCAGCTTCCCTCACAACAGGGAAGCTTTCTTT | CASSFPHNREAFF
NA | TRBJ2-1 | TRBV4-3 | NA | TGCGCCAGCAGCTCCTTGCTAGACAATGAGCAGTCCTTC | CASSSLLDNEQSF
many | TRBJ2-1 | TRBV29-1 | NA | TGCAGCGTATATAGGGCAGGAGCCTACAATGAGCAGTTCTTC | CSVYRAGAYNEQFF
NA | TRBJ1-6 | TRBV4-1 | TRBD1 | TGCGCCAGAAGTCAATTAACAGGGGATTCACCCCTCCACTTT | CARSQLTGDSPLHF
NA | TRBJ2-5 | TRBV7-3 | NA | TGTGCCAGCAGCTATGGGGGAGAGACCCAGTACTTC | CASSYGGETQYF
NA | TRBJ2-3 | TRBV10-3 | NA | TGTGCCATCAGAACAGAGAGCACAAATACGCAGTATTTT | CAIRTESTNTQYF
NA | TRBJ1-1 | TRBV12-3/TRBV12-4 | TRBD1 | TGTGCCAGCAGTTTTTCAGGGGGCAGGAGGAACAATGGAACTTTCTTT | CASSFSGGRRNNGTFF
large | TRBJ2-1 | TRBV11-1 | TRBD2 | TGTGCCAGCAGCCTTCGCTCGACTAGCGGGGGATATGAGCAGTTCTTC | CASSLRSTSGGYEQFF
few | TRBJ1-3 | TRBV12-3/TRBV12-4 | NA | TGTTCCAGTAGTTTAGCGGGGACGCCCCAAAAGAGGAACACCATATATTTT | CSSSLAGTPQKRNTIYF
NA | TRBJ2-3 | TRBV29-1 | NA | TGCAGTGGTTGTGACATAGTCACAGATGCGCAGTATTTT | CSGCDIVTDAQYF
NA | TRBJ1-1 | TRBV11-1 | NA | TGTGTCAGTAGCTTGACGAGGGGCCCGGACACTGAAGCTTTCTTT | CVSSLTRGPDTEAFF
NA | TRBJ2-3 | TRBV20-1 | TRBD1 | TGCAGTGCTAGAATGACAGGGTACGCCACAGATACACAGTATTTT | CSARMTGYATDTQYF
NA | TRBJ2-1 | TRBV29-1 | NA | TGCAGCGTTCAGGGGTTCTACAATGAGCTGTTCTTT | CSVQGFYNELFF
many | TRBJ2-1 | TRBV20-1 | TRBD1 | TGCAGTGCTCGAGGGGCCGACAGGGTCTCCTACAATGAGCAGTTCTTC | CSARGADRVSYNEQFF
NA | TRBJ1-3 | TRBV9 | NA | TGTGCCAGCAGCTCAAGTGGGGCAGGGGCTAGGAGCTCTGGAAACACCATATATTTT | CASSSSGAGARSSGNTIYF
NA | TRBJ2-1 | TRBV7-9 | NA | TGTGCCAGCAGCTTAGCGCAGTTTATAGCGGACCAAAACAATGAGCAGTTCTTC | CASSLAQFIADQNNEQFF
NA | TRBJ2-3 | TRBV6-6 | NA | TGTACCAGCAGTTACGCGGAGGACAGTTTCTACATAGATACGCAGTATTTT | CTSSYAEDSFYIDTQYF
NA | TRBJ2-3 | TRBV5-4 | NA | TGTGCCGGCAGCTTTCCCGGGAGAGGGGTGGATACGCAGTATTTT | CAGSFPGRGVDTQYF
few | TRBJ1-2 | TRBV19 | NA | TGTGCCAGTAGTATCGAAAATTATGGCTACACCTTC | CASSIENYGYTF
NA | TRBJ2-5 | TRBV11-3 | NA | TGTGCCAGCAGCTTGGATTTTTCAACAATCCAGTGCTTC | CASSLDFSTIQCF
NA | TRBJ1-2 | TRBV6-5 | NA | TGTGCCAGCAGTCCCAAAGGAGGGAACTATGGCTACACCTTC | CASSPKGGNYGYTF
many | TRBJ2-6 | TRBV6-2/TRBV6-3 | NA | TGTGCCAGCACAAACGGGGCTCTCTCTGGGGCCAACGTCCTGACTTTC | CASTNGALSGANVLTF
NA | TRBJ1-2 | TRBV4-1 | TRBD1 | TGCGCCAGCAGCCAAACCGGGACAGGGAACAGAGGCTACTATGGCTACACCTTC | CASSQTGTGNRGYYGYTF
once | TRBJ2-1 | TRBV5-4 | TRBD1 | TGCGCCAGCAGCTTGGGCGCCGGACAGGTGCAGTACAATGAGCAGTTCTTC | CASSLGAGQVQYNEQFF
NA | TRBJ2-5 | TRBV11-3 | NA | TGTGCCAACAGCTTAGTGGGAGGAGGGCAAGAGACCCAATACTTC | CANSLVGGGQETQYF
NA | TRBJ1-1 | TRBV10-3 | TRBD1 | TGTGCCATCAGTGAGGACAGGGTCACTGAAGCTTCCTTC | CAISEDRVTEASF